Described below is a single T cell receptor beta chain sequence and its context. The CDR3 totals 14 residues. Looked up from germline, CDR1 is SQVTM and CDR2 is ANQGSEA. V lost 4 bases and J lost 2; bases outside the gene matches: 5. Used for diagnoses were clinical symptoms, serum thyroxine and TRAb, thyroid ultrasound and orbital computed tomography. The entry originates in a study of T cells in Graves' hyperthyroidism and ophthalmopathy. TCR beta CDR3 region amplification was performed from RNA transcripts. The HTBI set primed first-round TCR CDR3 RT-PCR. TCRdb processed the multiplex PCR reads anew with MiXCR; each CDR3 protein has one entry. The table records 600,000 to 650,000 distinct CDR3 sequences, under 25% of them present only once.

The chain combines TRBV29-1 with TRBJ2-1; 7 nucleotides agree with TRBD1. The TCR comes from a man aged 25-40 years with Graves' ophthalmopathy. Sequenced input: blood. The chain's CDR3 is CSVAGRGTYNEQFF. DNA for the CDR3: TGCAGCGTTGCGGGCAGGGGGACCTACAATGAGCAGTTCTTC.